The rows below give T cell receptor beta chains drawn from one sample of a study of cytomegalovirus exposure and HLA in healthy donors. Some clones are missing from TCRdb's copy, which holds only in-frame ones; the method was immunoSEQ multiplex PCR. The sample has around 150,000 clones, 76% seen once. Source material: PBMCs. These receptors all come from a middle-aged man in good health and CMV-seronegative. The CDR3 runs from the conserved cysteine through the conserved F or W. D genes are given only for firm matches. Clone size, where shown, is once, few, many, or a class for clones that have expanded.

TGTGCCAGCAGCCCAGGAACAAACTACAATGAGCAGTTCTTC	CASSPGTNYNEQFF	TRBJ2-1	NA	TRBV2	once
TGTGCCAGCAGCTTAGGGGACAGGGTTGACTATGGCTACACCTTC	CASSLGDRVDYGYTF	TRBJ1-2	TRBD1	TRBV7-9	once
TGTGCCAGCAGTGGCTGGCGACTGCCTAGGACCCAGTACTTC	CASSGWRLPRTQYF	TRBJ2-5	NA	TRBV27	NA
TGCGCCAGCAGCCAAGATAGGGCGGGGGGTATCACAGATACGCAGTATTTT	CASSQDRAGGITDTQYF	TRBJ2-3	TRBD2	TRBV4-3	NA
TGTGCCTGGAGTAGAACAGCGGGGAACTATGGCTACACCTTC	CAWSRTAGNYGYTF	TRBJ1-2	NA	TRBV30	NA
TGCGCCAGCAGCTTGTCGGGGGGCGGTGAGACCCAGTACTTC	CASSLSGGGETQYF	TRBJ2-5	NA	TRBV5-1	few
TGTGCCAGCTCACCCCAGGTGTACGAGCAGTACTTC	CASSPQVYEQYF	TRBJ2-7	NA	TRBV18	once
TGTGCCAGCAGTTTAACAGGCCAAACCAATTCTTCACCCCTCCACTTT	CASSLTGQTNSSPLHF	TRBJ1-6	NA	TRBV6-5	NA
TGTGCCTGGAGGCAGGGTGGGGGGGCTTTCTTT	CAWRQGGGAFF	TRBJ1-1	NA	TRBV30	NA
TGTGCCTGGACGAACGGTCCAGGGGCCTTCAATGAGCAGTTCTTC	CAWTNGPGAFNEQFF	TRBJ2-1	NA	TRBV30	NA
TGTGCCAGCAGCTCGCGACCGGGACAGGGGATTAGAGATGAAAAACTGTTTTTT	CASSSRPGQGIRDEKLFF	TRBJ1-4	TRBD1	TRBV7-9	NA
TGTGCCAGTAGTATCGGAACAGGGTCCTATGGCTACACCTTC	CASSIGTGSYGYTF	TRBJ1-2	NA	TRBV19	NA
TGTGCCAGTAGTATGGACAGAGACCAAGAGACCCAGTACTTC	CASSMDRDQETQYF	TRBJ2-5	NA	TRBV19	NA
TGTGCCTGGGCCCGGCTCAGGGGACACGATGAAAAACTGTTTTTT	CAWARLRGHDEKLFF	TRBJ1-4	NA	TRBV30	NA
TGTGCCGGCCGAACCAAGGGAGGCTATGGCTACACCTTC	CAGRTKGGYGYTF	TRBJ1-2	NA	TRBV30	NA
TGCAGCGTCGAACAGGGGGCCATTTCATGGTCCTACAATGAGCAGTTCTTC	CSVEQGAISWSYNEQFF	TRBJ2-1	TRBD1	TRBV29-1	NA
TGTGCCAGCTCACCAAGTACCAGGGGACAAGTCGGGGCTTTCTTT	CASSPSTRGQVGAFF	TRBJ1-1	NA	TRBV18	NA
TGTGCCAGCAGCTTGAGGGGTCCTGAAGCTTTCTTT	CASSLRGPEAFF	TRBJ1-1	NA	TRBV5-6	NA
TGTGCCAGTACCAGGGCGCTAGCGGGAGGAGAGACCCAGTACTTC	CASTRALAGGETQYF	TRBJ2-5	TRBD2	TRBV19	NA
TGTGCCAGCAGTTACTCGCTACAGAGCCGCTCCTACGAGCAGTACTTC	CASSYSLQSRSYEQYF	TRBJ2-7	NA	TRBV6-5	NA
TGCGCCAGCAGCCCAGGTACGCCGCAAGAGACCCAGTACTTC	CASSPGTPQETQYF	TRBJ2-5	NA	TRBV5-1	once
TGTGCCAGCAGCTCGTCACCCCCCTTGTGGGGCATGAACACTGAAGCTTTCTTT	CASSSSPPLWGMNTEAFF	TRBJ1-1	NA	TRBV7-6	NA
TGTGCCATCAGCGGGACAGGCCGATCTCCCTACGAGCAGTACTTC	CAISGTGRSPYEQYF	TRBJ2-7	TRBD1	TRBV10-3	NA
TGTGCCAGCAGCGGGAGCGGGTCTATCTCGAACACCGGGGAGCTGTTTTTT	CASSGSGSISNTGELFF	TRBJ2-2	NA	TRBV5-4	NA
TGTGCCAGCAGCTTCGCTGGGACAGGTGGGAACACTGAAGCTTTCTTT	CASSFAGTGGNTEAFF	TRBJ1-1	TRBD1	TRBV7-9	once
TGTGCCAGCAGTTCAGGTAGCGGGGTCACAGATACGCAGTATTTT	CASSSGSGVTDTQYF	TRBJ2-3	TRBD2	TRBV5-4	NA
TGCGCCAGCAGCCCCGGAGGCAGCCAAGAGACCCAGTACTTC	CASSPGGSQETQYF	TRBJ2-5	NA	TRBV5-1	NA
TGTGCCAGCTCACAAACCACGGGGTTGCAGAACACTGAAGCTTTCTTT	CASSQTTGLQNTEAFF	TRBJ1-1	NA	TRBV18	NA
TGTGCCAGCAGTTTCCCCTTGTCGTATGGCTACACCTTC	CASSFPLSYGYTF	TRBJ1-2	NA	TRBV28	NA
TGTGCCAGCAGTAAGACAGGTTTGGGGAGTACGCAGTATTTT	CASSKTGLGSTQYF	TRBJ2-3	NA	TRBV9	NA
TGTGCCAGCAGTCGTCGGACACTAGGGGGCGCGGGCAATCAGCCCCAGCATTTT	CASSRRTLGGAGNQPQHF	TRBJ1-5	TRBD1	TRBV2	NA
TGTGCCAGCAGCACGACTAGCAGGGTCGAAGGTACGCAGTATTTT	CASSTTSRVEGTQYF	TRBJ2-3	TRBD2	TRBV9	once
TGTGCCAGCAGTCCGGGACAGGGCTCAGATACGCAGTATTTT	CASSPGQGSDTQYF	TRBJ2-3	TRBD1	TRBV7-7	NA
TGCGCCAGCAGCTTGACGTCTAGCGGACAGAACACCGGGGAGCTGTTTTTT	CASSLTSSGQNTGELFF	TRBJ2-2	TRBD2	TRBV5-1	NA
TGTGCCTGGAGTAGCGGGGATCAAGAGACCCAGTACTTC	CAWSSGDQETQYF	TRBJ2-5	TRBD2	TRBV30	once
TGTGCCTCTCCAGGGGGGAACACTGAAGCTTTCTTT	CASPGGNTEAFF	TRBJ1-1	TRBD1	TRBV30	NA
TGTGCCAGCAGGGACAGGACCTCTGGAAACACCATATATTTT	CASRDRTSGNTIYF	TRBJ1-3	TRBD1	TRBV2	NA
TGTGCCAGTAGTTATCCGGGAGGGTCCTACGAGCAGTACTTC	CASSYPGGSYEQYF	TRBJ2-7	TRBD2	TRBV19	NA
TGTGCCAGCAGCTCGATGGGAGACCCTTCCACAGATACGCAGTATTTT	CASSSMGDPSTDTQYF	TRBJ2-3	NA	TRBV28	few
TGTGCCAGCAGCGTAGGTCGGGCAGATACGCAGTATTTT	CASSVGRADTQYF	TRBJ2-3	NA	TRBV9	NA
TGTGCCAGTACCCTAGCGGGAGGAACCGGGGAGCTGTTTTTT	CASTLAGGTGELFF	TRBJ2-2	TRBD2	TRBV19	NA
TGCGCCAGCAGCTTGGGAGGGACTAGCGGCAACAATGAGCAGTTCTTC	CASSLGGTSGNNEQFF	TRBJ2-1	TRBD2	TRBV5-1	few